A single T cell receptor beta chain is shown here with its context. The antigen remains unidentified. A second PCR of about 7 to 11 cycles used a sample-barcoded 5' primer and a J-beta primer mix. TCRdb re-called the 5' RACE reads with MiXCR, one entry per CDR3 protein. The data show approximately 600,000 distinct CDR3 sequences, under 65% seen once. Staff drew around 10 milliliters of peripheral blood from each donor. The sample comes from a study of blood T cells in healthy people across ages. Trimming cost V 4 bases and J 7 bases, with 17 bases left between them. CDR1 and CDR2 from the germline V gene are SGHRS and YFSETQ. This CDR3 is 14 amino acids long. Notes on the study in general: Roughly linearly, TCR beta diversity per million T cells fell as age increased. Expanded clonotype changes were possibly confounded by unknown donor CMV status. Naive CD4+ cells and diversity were both higher in long-lived donors than in aged donors.

This sequence originates from a man between 60 and 75 years old in good health. J is TRBJ2-5 and V is TRBV5-1, with TRBD2 as a possible D gene (5 bases). The source material was blood. The CDR3: CASSPGTLRGTQYF. DNA for the CDR3: TGCGCCAGCAGCCCGGGAACCCTCCGAGGGACCCAGTACTTC.